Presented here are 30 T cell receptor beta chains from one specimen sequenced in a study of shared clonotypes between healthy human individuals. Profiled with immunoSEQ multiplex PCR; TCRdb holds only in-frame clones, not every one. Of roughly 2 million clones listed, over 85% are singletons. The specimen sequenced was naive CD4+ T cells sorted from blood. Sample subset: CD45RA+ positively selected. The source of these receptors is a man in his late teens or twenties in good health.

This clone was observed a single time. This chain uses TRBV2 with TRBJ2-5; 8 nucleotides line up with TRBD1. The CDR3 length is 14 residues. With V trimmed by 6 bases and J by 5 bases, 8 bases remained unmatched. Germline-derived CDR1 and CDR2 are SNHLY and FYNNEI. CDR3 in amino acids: CASRGDRTSETQYF. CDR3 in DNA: TGTGCCAGCAGGGGGGACAGGACCTCGGAGACCCAGTACTTC.

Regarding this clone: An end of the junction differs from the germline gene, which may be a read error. The CDR3 protein is CASSSSGRAGTGELFF. For the CDR3, the DNA is TGTGCTAGCAGCTCTAGCGGGAGGGCCGGGACCGGGGAGCTGTTTTTT. The rearrangement uses TRBV7-7 and TRBJ2-2, with 12 bases lining up with TRBD2. The CDR3 length is 16 residues. Germline CDR1 reads SSHAT; CDR2 reads FNYEAQ (reference sequence).

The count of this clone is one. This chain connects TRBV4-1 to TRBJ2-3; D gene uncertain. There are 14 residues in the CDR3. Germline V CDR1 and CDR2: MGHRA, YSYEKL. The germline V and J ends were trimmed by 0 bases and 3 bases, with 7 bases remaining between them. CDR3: CASSQDFTTDTQYF. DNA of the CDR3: TGCGCCAGCAGCCAAGATTTCACAACAGATACGCAGTATTTT.

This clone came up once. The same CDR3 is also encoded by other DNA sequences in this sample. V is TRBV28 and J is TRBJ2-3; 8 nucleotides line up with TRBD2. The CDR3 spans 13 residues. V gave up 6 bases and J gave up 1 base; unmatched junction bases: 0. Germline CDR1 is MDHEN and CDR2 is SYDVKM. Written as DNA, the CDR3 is TGTGCCAGCAGCGGGGGGGGCACAGATACGCAGTATTTT. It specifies CASSGGGTDTQYF.

DNA for the CDR3: TGTGCCAGAAAAACAGGGGGCCATCTGTTTTTT. This encodes CARKTGGHLFF. The gene calls are TRBV19 and TRBJ1-4; TRBD1 aligns across 9 bases. Germline V gene data show CDR1 as LNHDA and CDR2 as SQIVND (reference sequence). This CDR3 is built from 11 residues. Trimming cost V 9 bases and J 14 bases; bases outside gene matches: 7.

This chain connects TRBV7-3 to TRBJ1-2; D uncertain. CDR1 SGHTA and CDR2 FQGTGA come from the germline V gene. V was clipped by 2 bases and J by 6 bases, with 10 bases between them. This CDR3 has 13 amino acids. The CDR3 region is CASSLGVGDGYTF. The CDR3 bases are TGTGCCAGCAGCTTAGGCGTCGGGGATGGCTACACCTTC.

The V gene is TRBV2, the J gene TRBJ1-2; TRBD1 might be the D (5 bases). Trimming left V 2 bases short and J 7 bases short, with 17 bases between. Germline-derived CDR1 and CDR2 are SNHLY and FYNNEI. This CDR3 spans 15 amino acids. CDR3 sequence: CASSESPTGKVGYTF. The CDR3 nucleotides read TGTGCCAGCAGTGAAAGCCCCACAGGAAAGGTTGGCTACACCTTC. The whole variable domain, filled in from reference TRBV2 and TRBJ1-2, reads EPEVTQTPSHQVTQMGQEVILRCVPISNHLYFYWYRQILGQKVEFLVSFYNNEISEKSEIFDDQFSVERPDGSNFTLKIRSTKLEDSAMYFCASSESPTGKVGYTFGSGTRLTVV.

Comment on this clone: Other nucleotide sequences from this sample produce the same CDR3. Here the CDR3 DNA reads TGTGCCAGCGGTAGCGGGGCATCCTACGAGCAGTACTTC. Its translation is CASGSGASYEQYF. This rearrangement joins TRBV6-5 to TRBJ2-7; TRBD2 matches 8 bases. The CDR3 has 13 amino acids. The trim removed 8 bases at V and 1 base at J, leaving 4 bases unmatched. Looked up from germline, CDR1 is MNHEY and CDR2 is SVGAGI.

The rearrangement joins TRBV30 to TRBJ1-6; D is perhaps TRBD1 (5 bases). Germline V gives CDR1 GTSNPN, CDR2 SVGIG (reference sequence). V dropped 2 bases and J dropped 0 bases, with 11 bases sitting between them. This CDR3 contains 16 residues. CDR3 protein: CAWSRGKLSYNSPLHF. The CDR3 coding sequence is TGTGCCTGGAGTCGGGGGAAACTCTCCTATAATTCACCCCTCCACTTT.

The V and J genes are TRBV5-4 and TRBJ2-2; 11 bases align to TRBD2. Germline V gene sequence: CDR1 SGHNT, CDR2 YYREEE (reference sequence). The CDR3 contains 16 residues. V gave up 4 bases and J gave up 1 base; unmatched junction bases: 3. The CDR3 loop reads CASSIGTSGNTGELFF. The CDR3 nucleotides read TGTGCCAGCAGCATTGGGACTAGCGGGAACACCGGGGAGCTGTTTTTT.

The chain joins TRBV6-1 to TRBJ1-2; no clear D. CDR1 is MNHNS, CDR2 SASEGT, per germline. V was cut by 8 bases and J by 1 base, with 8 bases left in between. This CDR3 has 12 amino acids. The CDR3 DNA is TGTGCCAGCGGGGTGGTTAACTATGGCTACACCTTC. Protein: CASGVVNYGYTF.

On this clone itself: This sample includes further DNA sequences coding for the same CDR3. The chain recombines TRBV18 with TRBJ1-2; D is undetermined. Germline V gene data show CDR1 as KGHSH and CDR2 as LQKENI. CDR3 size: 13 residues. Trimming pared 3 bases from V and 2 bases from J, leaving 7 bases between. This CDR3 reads CASSPAANYGYTF. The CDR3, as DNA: TGTGCCAGCTCACCTGCAGCAAACTATGGCTACACCTTC.

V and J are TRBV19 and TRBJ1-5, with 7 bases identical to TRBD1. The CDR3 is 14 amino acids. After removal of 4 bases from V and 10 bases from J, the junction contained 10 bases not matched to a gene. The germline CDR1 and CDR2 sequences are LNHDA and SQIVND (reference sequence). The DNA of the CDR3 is TGTGCCAGTAGTAGAACAGGGGCCAGAGAACCCCAGCATTTT. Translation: CASSRTGAREPQHF.

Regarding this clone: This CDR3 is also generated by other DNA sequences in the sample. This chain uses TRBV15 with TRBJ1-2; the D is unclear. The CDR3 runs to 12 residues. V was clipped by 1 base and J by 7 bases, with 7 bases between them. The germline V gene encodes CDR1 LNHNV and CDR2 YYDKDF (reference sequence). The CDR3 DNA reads TGTGCCACCAGCAGAGGATCCGGTGGCTACACCTTC. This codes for CATSRGSGGYTF.

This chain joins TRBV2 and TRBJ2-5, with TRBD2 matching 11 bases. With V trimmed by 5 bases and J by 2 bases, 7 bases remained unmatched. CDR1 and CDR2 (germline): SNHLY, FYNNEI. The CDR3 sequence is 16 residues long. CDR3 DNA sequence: TGTGCCAGCAGTCGGACGGGACTAGCGGTACAAGAGACCCAGTACTTC. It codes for CASSRTGLAVQETQYF. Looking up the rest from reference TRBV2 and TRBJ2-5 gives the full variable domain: EPEVTQTPSHQVTQMGQEVILRCVPISNHLYFYWYRQILGQKVEFLVSFYNNEISEKSEIFDDQFSVERPDGSNFTLKIRSTKLEDSAMYFCASSRTGLAVQETQYFGPGTRLLVL.

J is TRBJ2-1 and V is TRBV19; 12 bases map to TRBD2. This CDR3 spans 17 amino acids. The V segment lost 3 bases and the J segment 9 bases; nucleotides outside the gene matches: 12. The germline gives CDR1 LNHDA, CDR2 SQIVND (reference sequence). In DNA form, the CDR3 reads TGTGCCAGTAGTATTATGCCCGGACTAGCGGGACCGTCTGAGCAGTTCTTC. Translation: CASSIMPGLAGPSEQFF.

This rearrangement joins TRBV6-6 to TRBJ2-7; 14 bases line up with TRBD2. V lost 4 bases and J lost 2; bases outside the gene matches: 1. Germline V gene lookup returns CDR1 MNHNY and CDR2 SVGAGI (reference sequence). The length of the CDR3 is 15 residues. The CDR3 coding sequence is TGTGCCAGCAGTTCGACTAGCGGGGGGGCCTACGAGCAGTACTTC. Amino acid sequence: CASSSTSGGAYEQYF.

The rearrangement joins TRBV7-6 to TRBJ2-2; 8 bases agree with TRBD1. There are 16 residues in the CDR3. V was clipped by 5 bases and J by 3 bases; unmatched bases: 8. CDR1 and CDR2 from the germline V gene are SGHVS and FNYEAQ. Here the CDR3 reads CASSLQTGDYTGELFF. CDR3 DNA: TGTGCCAGCAGCCTTCAGACAGGGGACTACACCGGGGAGCTGTTTTTT.

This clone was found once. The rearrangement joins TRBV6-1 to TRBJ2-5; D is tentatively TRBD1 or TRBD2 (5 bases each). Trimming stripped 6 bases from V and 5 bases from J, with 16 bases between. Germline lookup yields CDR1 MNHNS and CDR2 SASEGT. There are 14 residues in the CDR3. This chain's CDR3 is CASRGTPKLETQYF. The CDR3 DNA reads TGTGCCAGCAGAGGGACCCCGAAACTGGAGACCCAGTACTTC.

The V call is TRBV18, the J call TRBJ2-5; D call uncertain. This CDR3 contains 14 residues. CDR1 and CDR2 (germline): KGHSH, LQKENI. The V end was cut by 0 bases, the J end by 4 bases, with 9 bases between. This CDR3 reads CASSPPLGSETQYF. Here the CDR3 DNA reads TGTGCCAGCTCACCACCGCTGGGATCAGAGACCCAGTACTTC.

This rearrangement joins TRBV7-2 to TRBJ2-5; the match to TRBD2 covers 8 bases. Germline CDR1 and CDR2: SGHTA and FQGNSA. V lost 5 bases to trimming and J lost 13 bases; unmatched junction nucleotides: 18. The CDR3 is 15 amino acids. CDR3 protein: CASSHSTDPGTSTYF. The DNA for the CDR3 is TGTGCCAGCAGCCATTCCACGGACCCCGGGACTAGTACGTACTTC.

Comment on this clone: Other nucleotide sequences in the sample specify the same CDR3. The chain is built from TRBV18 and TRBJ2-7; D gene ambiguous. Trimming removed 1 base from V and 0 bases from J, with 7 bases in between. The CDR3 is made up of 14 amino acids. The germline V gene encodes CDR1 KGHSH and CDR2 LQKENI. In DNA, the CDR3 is TGTGCCAGCTCACCACAGGGTGACTCCTACGAGCAGTACTTC. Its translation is CASSPQGDSYEQYF. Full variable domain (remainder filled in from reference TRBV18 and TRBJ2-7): NAGVMQNPRHLVRRRGQEARLRCSPMKGHSHVYWYRQLPEEGLKFMVYLQKENIIDESGMPKERFSAEFPKEGPSILRIQQVVRGDSAAYFCASSPQGDSYEQYFGPGTRLTVT.

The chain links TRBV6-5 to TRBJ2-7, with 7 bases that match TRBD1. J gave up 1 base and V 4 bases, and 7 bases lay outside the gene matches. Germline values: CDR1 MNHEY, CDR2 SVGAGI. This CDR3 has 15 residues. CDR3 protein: CASSLDRAMSYEQYF. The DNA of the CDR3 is TGTGCCAGCAGTTTAGACAGGGCGATGTCCTACGAGCAGTACTTC.

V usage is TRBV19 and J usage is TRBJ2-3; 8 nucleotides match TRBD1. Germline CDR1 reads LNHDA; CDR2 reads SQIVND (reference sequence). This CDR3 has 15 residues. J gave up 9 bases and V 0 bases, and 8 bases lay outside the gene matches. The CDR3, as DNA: TGTGCCAGTAGTATAGATCGTACAGGGGGTTGGACGCAGTATTTT. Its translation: CASSIDRTGGWTQYF.

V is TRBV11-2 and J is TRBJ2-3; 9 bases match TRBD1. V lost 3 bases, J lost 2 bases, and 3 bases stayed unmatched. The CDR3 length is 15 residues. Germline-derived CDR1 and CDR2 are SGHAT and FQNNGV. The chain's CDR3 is CASSFGQGPTDTQYF. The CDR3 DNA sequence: TGTGCCAGCAGCTTTGGACAGGGGCCCACAGATACGCAGTATTTT.

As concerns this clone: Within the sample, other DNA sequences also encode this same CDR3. Here the CDR3 reads CASSTSTDTQYF. Written as DNA, the CDR3 is TGTGCCAGCAGTACAAGCACAGATACGCAGTATTTT. V and J are TRBV28 and TRBJ2-3; no clear D. This CDR3 has 12 amino acids. With 5 bases removed from V and 0 bases from J, the gap between germline ends came to 3 bases. Germline CDR1 is MDHEN and CDR2 is SYDVKM. The entire variable domain, with the rest obtained from reference TRBV28 and TRBJ2-3, is as follows: DVKVTQSSRYLVKRTGEKVFLECVQDMDHENMFWYRQDPGLGLRLIYFSYDVKMKEKGDIPEGYSVSREKKERFSLILESASTNQTSMYLCASSTSTDTQYFGPGTRLTVL.

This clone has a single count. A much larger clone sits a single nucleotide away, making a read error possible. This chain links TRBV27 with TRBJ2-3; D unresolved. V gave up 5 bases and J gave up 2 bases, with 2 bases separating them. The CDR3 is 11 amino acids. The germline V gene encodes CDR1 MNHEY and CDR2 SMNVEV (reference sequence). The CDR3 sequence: CASSNTDTQYF. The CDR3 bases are TGTGCCAGCAGTAACACAGATACGCAGTATTTT.

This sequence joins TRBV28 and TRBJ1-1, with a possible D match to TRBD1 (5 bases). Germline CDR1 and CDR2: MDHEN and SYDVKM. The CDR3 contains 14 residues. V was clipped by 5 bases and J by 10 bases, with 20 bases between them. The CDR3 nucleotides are TGTGCCAGCAGTCTGGGGCCAGTGAAAACAGTAGCTTTCTTT. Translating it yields CASSLGPVKTVAFF.

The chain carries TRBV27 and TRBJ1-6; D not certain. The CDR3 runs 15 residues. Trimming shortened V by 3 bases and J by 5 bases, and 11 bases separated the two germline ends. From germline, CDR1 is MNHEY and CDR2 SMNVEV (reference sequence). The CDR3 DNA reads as TGTGCCAGCAGTTTCACCGCCTTCGATAATTCACCCCTCCACTTT. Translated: CASSFTAFDNSPLHF.

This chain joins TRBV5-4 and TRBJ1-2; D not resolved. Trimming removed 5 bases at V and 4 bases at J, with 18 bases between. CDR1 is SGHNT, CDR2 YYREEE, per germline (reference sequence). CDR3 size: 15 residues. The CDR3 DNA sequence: TGTGCCAGCAGTGACGGAGGTCGGGAAGCCTATGGCTACACCTTC. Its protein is CASSDGGREAYGYTF.